The subject of this entry is one T cell receptor beta chain. There is no known antigen for this receptor. One end of the junction fails to match germline, which may point to a read error. TCR cDNA was synthesized by 5'RACE template switching, through which a universal primer site and unique molecular identifiers were introduced. Priming for cDNA synthesis came from both the TCR alpha and TCR beta constant segments. Libraries were amplified in two PCR steps, with sample barcodes and sequencing adapters added in the second step. Sequencing of the libraries was done on either Illumina HiSeq 2500 (2x100 bp) or NovaSeq (2x150 bp). Per the original workflow: MIGEC handled demultiplexing of reads and collapsing into UMI consensus sequences, while MiXCR performed V(D)J alignment. Clonotypes responding to the vaccine were identified with edgeR on replicate PBMC samples, with the criteria of FDR below 0.01 and a log2 fold change above 5 up to day 15. Each bulk clonotype received a CD4 or CD8 identity based on whether the sequenced CD4 or CD8 repertoire contained that clonotype at higher abundance. The public reads were run again by TCRdb, first through fastp at Q25 and then through MiXCR, and only productive beta chains were kept. For every CDR3 protein sequence, its rows merge into one entry that carries the most common genes and DNA. TCRdb's processing, not the study's, gives the V and J calls here. For this sample the table gives 500,000 to 650,000 distinct CDR3 sequences, of which about a sixth were detected only once. The top ten hold 17% of the sample.

CDR1 SGHTA and CDR2 FQGTGA were looked up in the germline V gene. The CDR3 numbers 13 residues from cysteine through phenylalanine. CDR3 DNA is the only sequence kept; it has 39 bases, read in frame from the first base. The sample's treatment or condition label, in plain terms: live attenuated yellow fever vaccine strain. At every blood-draw timepoint, two biological replicates of bulk PBMCs were collected. A standard Ficoll-Paque protocol was used to isolate PBMCs from peripheral blood. RNA was extracted with TriZol from bulk PBMCs, CD4 and CD8 fractions, and dextramer-positive and dextramer-negative fractions. The entry originates in a study of T cells after yellow fever vaccination (dated 2019 in TCRdb). Regarding the study in general: The SMART-Seq v4 Ultra Low Input RNA kit was used to prepare libraries from fractions with low cell numbers. Bulk TCR alpha and beta repertoires were sequenced longitudinally to track T-cell clones before and after primary and booster YFV17D yellow fever vaccination. Blood was collected at multiple timepoints before and after primary and secondary immunization, and bulk PBMC replicates and cell subsets were isolated. The cohort comprised two healthy male donors, one aged 18 to 29 and one aged 30 to 40 years. What the study reported, not specific to this receptor: A small fraction of clonotypes showed up in both the CD4 and CD8 compartments, probably as a result of convergent recombination. After the booster, most of the clones that had expanded following primary vaccination were detected again (about 95% of CD4 and 88% of CD8), which suggests that memory was broadly maintained. Because the study included only a couple of donors, the extent to which the findings can be generalized is limited. The secondary T-cell response was weaker than the primary response but faster, peaking on day 5 instead of day 15. FACS-sorted repertoires could contain abundant contaminating clonotypes from the bulk population, so computational filtering was required.

This chain is built from TRBV7-3 and TRBJ1-6; tentative D gene TRBD1, with 6 bases matching. The TCR comes from a man aged 18 to 30 who received the YFV17D yellow fever vaccine. Material: PBMCs, obtained 5 days after the first yellow fever vaccination. CDR3 loop: CASSSLQGSPFHF. At the DNA level, the sequence is TGTGCCAGCAGCTCATTACAGGGTTCACCCTTCCACTTT.